One and the same sample provided the 10 T cell receptor beta chains below, sequenced in a study of response to subunit inactivated influenza vaccine. One entry per CDR3 protein, called by TCRdb with MiXCR from the RT-PCR reads. The table shows roughly 500,000 distinct CDR3 sequences, with over 25% occurring only once. This material consisted of CD4+ T cells sorted from PBMCs, taken roughly 5 days after vaccination. Source of these receptors: a man between 50 and 59 years old who received an inactivated influenza vaccine.

The chain couples TRBV12-3 or TRBV12-4 to TRBJ2-3; D is possibly TRBD2 (6 bases). Trimming removed 3 bases at V and 3 bases at J, with 13 bases between. This CDR3 contains 15 residues. The CDR3 is CASSFGGIGTDTQYF. CDR3 in DNA: TGTGCCAGCAGTTTCGGGGGAATCGGAACAGATACGCAGTATTTT.

This clonotype was observed a handful of times. V gene TRBV20-1 combines with J gene TRBJ2-7, with 7 bases that match TRBD1. CDR1 and CDR2 (germline): DFQATT, SNEGSKA (reference sequence). This CDR3 has 12 amino acids. V lost 6 bases and J lost 5; bases outside the gene matches: 7. CDR3 DNA sequence: TGCAGTGCGACCCAACAGGGGAACGAGCAGTACTTC. Translated: CSATQQGNEQYF.

V usage is TRBV12-3 or TRBV12-4 and J usage is TRBJ2-3; D is perhaps TRBD2 (7 bases). V dropped 3 bases and J dropped 5 bases, with 12 bases sitting between them. This CDR3 is 14 amino acids long. The CDR3 region is CASSLGGPRDTQYF. CDR3 DNA sequence: TGTGCCAGCAGTTTGGGGGGGCCGAGAGATACGCAGTATTTT.

This chain joins TRBV3-1 and TRBJ2-7; TRBD2 aligns across 9 bases. V shed 3 bases, J shed 6 bases, and the junction held 9 bases outside the gene matches. CDR3 length: 15 residues. Germline CDR1 reads LGHDT; CDR2 reads YNNKEL (reference sequence). As DNA, the CDR3 is TGTGCCAGCAGCCAGAAGACTAGCGGTGTTTCCGAGCAGTACTTC. It is translated as CASSQKTSGVSEQYF.

The genes are TRBV6-5 and TRBJ2-3; D uncertain. Between the trimmed V and J ends, which lost 2 bases and 6 bases, there was a span of 9 bases. Germline V gives CDR1 MNHEY, CDR2 SVGAGI. The CDR3 contains 13 residues. Here the CDR3 DNA reads TGTGCCAGCAGTTACGGCAGGATCGATACGCAGTATTTT. It translates to CASSYGRIDTQYF.

This clonotype was seen only a few times. The rearrangement uses TRBV20-1 and TRBJ2-1, with 16 nucleotides matching TRBD2. The germline V gene has CDR1 DFQATT and CDR2 SNEGSKA (reference sequence). The CDR3 loop spans 18 amino acids. J lost 5 bases, V lost 3 bases, and 10 bases had no gene match. The CDR3 nucleotides read TGCAGTGCTAGGAACCCCGGGACTAGCGGGAGGGCCCACAATGAGCAGTTCTTC. Translation: CSARNPGTSGRAHNEQFF.

The chain combines TRBV9 with TRBJ2-1; the D is unclear. V was clipped by 1 base and J by 5 bases, with 13 bases between them. The CDR3 has 15 amino acids. Germline CDR1 reads SGDLS; CDR2 reads YYNGEE. Here the CDR3 reads CASSVSLRGNNEQFF. The CDR3 DNA follows: TGTGCCAGCAGCGTAAGTCTGCGCGGAAACAATGAGCAGTTCTTC.

This clonotype occurred a few times. This chain links TRBV20-1 with TRBJ2-2, with unresolved D. The CDR3 is 13 amino acids. Germline CDR1 is DFQATT and CDR2 is SNEGSKA (reference sequence). Between the trimmed V and J ends, which lost 5 bases and 1 base, there was a span of 8 bases. CDR3 DNA sequence: TGCAGTGCTCGGCCGAGGAACACCGGGGAGCTGTTTTTT. Amino acids: CSARPRNTGELFF.

This chain joins TRBV7-2 and TRBJ2-5; D possibly matches TRBD1 or TRBD2 (5 bases each). V was pared by 7 bases and J by 5 bases, with 17 bases between. Germline-derived CDR1 and CDR2 are SGHTA and FQGNSA. The CDR3 length is 14 residues. CDR3 in amino acids: CASISLEWGETQYF. The CDR3 coding sequence is TGTGCCAGCATCTCCCTAGAATGGGGGGAGACCCAGTACTTC. Using reference TRBV7-2 and TRBJ2-5 for the parts outside the CDR3, the full variable domain is GAGVSQSPSNKVTEKGKDVELRCDPISGHTALYWYRQSLGQGLEFLIYFQGNSAPDKSGLPSDRFSAERTGGSVSTLTIQRTQQEDSAVYLCASISLEWGETQYFGPGTRLLVL.

The J gene is TRBJ2-1, the V gene TRBV28; 11 nucleotides line up with TRBD2. Germline V gene lookup returns CDR1 MDHEN and CDR2 SYDVKM. This CDR3 is built from 19 residues. The J segment lost 8 bases and the V segment lost 6 bases, leaving 21 bases of the junction unmatched. CDR3 residues: CASRLGLAGGGGNFDEQFF. The CDR3 region has the DNA TGTGCCAGCAGATTAGGTCTAGCGGGAGGAGGGGGAAATTTTGATGAGCAGTTCTTC. The entire variable domain, with the rest obtained from reference TRBV28 and TRBJ2-1, is as follows: DVKVTQSSRYLVKRTGEKVFLECVQDMDHENMFWYRQDPGLGLRLIYFSYDVKMKEKGDIPEGYSVSREKKERFSLILESASTNQTSMYLCASRLGLAGGGGNFDEQFFGPGTRLTVL.